Listed below are T cell receptor beta chains from one sample, sequenced in a study of vaccination and CD4 T cells after COVID-19. The antigens for these receptors are not known. TCRdb itself ran the PCR reads through MiXCR, one entry per CDR3 protein. The sample lists over 10,000 distinct CDR3 sequences, roughly 60% occurring once. Sequencing was carried out using CD4+ T cells from blood, cultured in vitro. These receptors were collected from a human donor who had recovered from COVID-19. The CDR3 runs from the conserved cysteine through the conserved F or W. The D gene is left open where the match is weak. A row's size may be missing; if present it is once, few, many or a size class.

>NA|TRBD1|TRBV20-1|14|TRBJ1-2
TGCAGTGCTAGGGGGACAGGGGGTACCTATGGCTACACCTTC
CSARGTGGTYGYTF
>NA|TRBD2|TRBV28|17|TRBJ2-2
TGTGCCAGCAGTTTATGGTCTCTAGCGGGAGGCCCCGGGGAGCTGTTTTTT
CASSLWSLAGGPGELFF
>NA|NA|TRBV12-3/TRBV12-4|13|TRBJ1-1
TGTGCCAGCAGTTTGGGCGGCTCCACTGAAGCTTTCTTT
CASSLGGSTEAFF
>NA|NA|TRBV7-2|15|TRBJ1-1
TGTGCCAGCAGCTTATTCCAGGGGATGAACACTGAAGCTTTCTTT
CASSLFQGMNTEAFF
>few|NA|TRBV21-1|20|TRBJ1-5
TGTGCCAGCAGCAAAGGCGGTGTGCCACCGGATCGGAATTGCAATCAGCCCCAGCATTTT
CASSKGGVPPDRNCNQPQHF
>few|NA|TRBV18|15|TRBJ2-7
TGTGCTAGCTCACCAATAGATAGGGGAATGGGTGAGCAGTACTTC
CASSPIDRGMGEQYF
>NA|NA|TRBV7-2|15|TRBJ2-2
TGTGCCAGCAGCTTATATGGTAGTTGGACCGGGGAGCTGTTTTTT
CASSLYGSWTGELFF
>NA|NA|TRBV2|12|TRBJ1-1
TGTGCCAACAGCAGGGTTTACACTGAAGCTTTCTTT
CANSRVYTEAFF
>NA|TRBD1|TRBV6-5|16|TRBJ2-5
TGTGCCAGCAGTTCATTGACAGGGGCTATCCAAGAGACCCAGTACTTC
CASSSLTGAIQETQYF
>once|NA|TRBV18|17|TRBJ1-5
TGTGCCAGCTCACCACCCTCCGGGACCCGGGGCAATCAGCCCCAGCATTTT
CASSPPSGTRGNQPQHF
>NA|NA|TRBV24-1|16|TRBJ2-7
TGTGCCACCACCGTATCCTCGGACGGAGGATTCTACGAGCAGTACTTC
CATTVSSDGGFYEQYF
>NA|NA|TRBV5-1|18|TRBJ2-7
TGCGCCAGCAGCCGCGGACTGGCTCACTCAGGGCAACTAAACGAGCAGTACTTC
CASSRGLAHSGQLNEQYF
>NA|NA|TRBV7-2|18|TRBJ1-3
TGTGCCAGCAGCTTAGATCGTTTGAGGAGGTCCTCTGGAAACACCATATATTTT
CASSLDRLRRSSGNTIYF
>NA|NA|TRBV6-2/TRBV6-3|13|TRBJ2-3
TGTGCCAGCACCAGAGGGAGCACAGATACGCAGTATTTT
CASTRGSTDTQYF
>NA|NA|TRBV6-5|13|TRBJ1-3
TGTGCCAGCAGTTTGGGGCAGGCGAACACCATATATTTT
CASSLGQANTIYF
>few|NA|TRBV24-1|15|TRBJ2-7
TGTGCCACCAGTGCCCGGGGAGGGGGATCCTACGAGCAGTACTTC
CATSARGGGSYEQYF
>medium-sized|NA|TRBV7-9|12|TRBJ2-3
TGTGCCAGCAGCCCTGACACAGATACGCAGTATTTT
CASSPDTDTQYF
>NA|NA|TRBV20-1|14|TRBJ1-6
TGCAGTGCTGACAGGAGCTCCTATAATTCACCCCTCCACTTT
CSADRSSYNSPLHF
>NA|NA|TRBV10-3|14|TRBJ2-7
TGTGCCATCAGTGATCGGGTAGGGGCGGGCGAGCAGTACTTC
CAISDRVGAGEQYF
>few|TRBD1|TRBV4-3|17|TRBJ2-7
TGCGCCAGCAGCCGAGACTCCGGGACAGGGACGAGGAACGAGCAGTACTTC
CASSRDSGTGTRNEQYF
>NA|NA|TRBV28|15|TRBJ1-6
TGTGCCAGCAGCCCTGGGGGGAGTCCTAATTCACCCCTCCACTTT
CASSPGGSPNSPLHF
>NA|NA|TRBV20-1|15|TRBJ1-5
TGCAGTGCTAGCGTAGGGGCCAACCCTAATCAGCCCCAGCATTTT
CSASVGANPNQPQHF
>NA|NA|TRBV6-5|15|TRBJ2-3
TGTGCCAGCAGTTATCAGAAGCGGGCAGGAGATACGCAGTATTTT
CASSYQKRAGDTQYF
>few|NA|TRBV20-1|11|TRBJ2-1
TGCAGTGCAGGGCCGGCTTCACAGGAGTTCTTC
CSAGPASQEFF
>NA|NA|TRBV5-1|15|TRBJ2-5
TGCGCCAGCAGCCTGACACGAAGGATTGAAGAGACCCAGTACTTC
CASSLTRRIEETQYF
>few|NA|TRBV7-2|14|TRBJ1-1
TGTGCCAGCAGCTTGGGACGAAGTAACACTGAAGCTTTCTTT
CASSLGRSNTEAFF
>few|NA|TRBV30|15|TRBJ2-2
TGTGCCTGTGGCCCTAGGAGGGCGGTAACCGGGGAGCTGTTTTTT
CACGPRRAVTGELFF
>NA|TRBD2|TRBV20-1|15|TRBJ2-2
TGCAGTGCTAGGAGACTAGCGGGCAACACCGGGGAGCTGTTTTTT
CSARRLAGNTGELFF
>NA|TRBD1|TRBV20-1|13|TRBJ2-5
TGCAGTGCTAGACCGACAGGGGGAGAGACCCAGTACTTC
CSARPTGGETQYF
>NA|NA|TRBV6-1|13|TRBJ1-5
TGTGCCAGCAGGCCGGACCGGAATCAGCCCCAGCATTTT
CASRPDRNQPQHF
>NA|TRBD1|TRBV12-3/TRBV12-4|14|TRBJ2-2
TGTGCCAGCAGTTTTGACAGGGGGGCCGGGGAGCTGTTTTTT
CASSFDRGAGELFF
>NA|NA|TRBV10-3|15|TRBJ1-2
TGTGCCATCAGTGAAGGTGGGACAAGTAACTATGGCTACACCTTC
CAISEGGTSNYGYTF
>few|TRBD2|TRBV10-2|13|TRBJ2-7
TGCGCCAGCACCGATGGGACTAGTGGCGAGCAGTACTTC
CASTDGTSGEQYF
>NA|NA|TRBV7-2|14|TRBJ2-7
TGTGCCAGCAGCTCAACGCTTCCATCCTACGAGCAGTACTTC
CASSSTLPSYEQYF
>NA|TRBD1|TRBV5-8|13|TRBJ1-1
TGTGCCAGCAGGACAGGGTATTACACTGAAGCTTTCTTT
CASRTGYYTEAFF
>few|NA|TRBV25-1|13|TRBJ1-2
TGTGCCAGCAGACAGGGTGGGTTGTATGGCTACACCTTC
CASRQGGLYGYTF
>NA|NA|TRBV30|13|TRBJ2-7
TGTGCCTGGAGTGGAGGGACGTCCGGCGAGCAGTACTTC
CAWSGGTSGEQYF
>NA|TRBD2|TRBV6-1|14|TRBJ2-3
TGTGCCGGGGCGGCGGGAGGGCTTGGGAGTACGCAGTATTTT
CAGAAGGLGSTQYF
>few|TRBD1|TRBV7-8|16|TRBJ2-7
TGTGCCAGCAGCTTAGCGCTAATCGGACAGGGCTACGAGCAGTACTTC
CASSLALIGQGYEQYF
>NA|NA|TRBV15|15|TRBJ2-2
TGTGCCACCAGCAGAGAAAGACTAGTAGTCGGGGAGCTGTTTTTT
CATSRERLVVGELFF
>NA|TRBD1|TRBV20-1|14|TRBJ1-1
TGCAGTGCTAGGTCGGACAGGAGGGGGGATGAAGCTTTCTTT
CSARSDRRGDEAFF
>NA|TRBD2|TRBV27|15|TRBJ2-7
TGTGCCAGCAGTACCCTAGCGGGAGCCTACCACGAGCAGTACTTC
CASSTLAGAYHEQYF
>NA|NA|TRBV9|14|TRBJ1-5
TGTGCCAGCAGCGCCTCAGGGTCGGGTCAGCCCCAGCATTTT
CASSASGSGQPQHF
>once|NA|TRBV28|16|TRBJ1-4
TGTGCCAGCAGTCCTAGCGCACAGGGCTCTAATGAAAAACTGTTTTTT
CASSPSAQGSNEKLFF
>NA|NA|TRBV20-1|16|TRBJ1-3
TGCAGTGCTAAAGTATTTCCACAGAGCTCTGGAAACACCATATATTTT
CSAKVFPQSSGNTIYF
>NA|NA|TRBV21-1|16|TRBJ2-3
TGTGCCAGCAGCAAAGCGCATAGTCTGTACACAGATACGCAGTATTTT
CASSKAHSLYTDTQYF
>few|TRBD1|TRBV5-4|16|TRBJ1-5
TGTGCCAGCAGCTTGGGAGGGACAGGCAACAATCAGCCCCAGCATTTT
CASSLGGTGNNQPQHF
>NA|NA|TRBV27|13|TRBJ2-7
TGTGCCAGCAGTTTACGGGGGTATCACGAGCAGTACTTC
CASSLRGYHEQYF
>NA|NA|TRBV6-1|15|TRBJ1-1
TGTGCCAGCAGTCAACTCTCGAGCCGCAACACTGAAGCTTTCTTT
CASSQLSSRNTEAFF